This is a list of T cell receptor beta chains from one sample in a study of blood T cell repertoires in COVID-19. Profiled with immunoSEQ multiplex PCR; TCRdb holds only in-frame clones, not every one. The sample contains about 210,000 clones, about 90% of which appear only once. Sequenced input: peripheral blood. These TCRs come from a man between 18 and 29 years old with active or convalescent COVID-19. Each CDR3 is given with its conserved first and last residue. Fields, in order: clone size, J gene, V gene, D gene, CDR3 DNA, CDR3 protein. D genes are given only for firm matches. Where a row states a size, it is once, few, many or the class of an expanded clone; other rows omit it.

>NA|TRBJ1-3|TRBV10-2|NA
TGCGCCAGCAGCGCCGAGGGTACCCCTGGAAACACCATATATTTT
CASSAEGTPGNTIYF
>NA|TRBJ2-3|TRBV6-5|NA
TGTGCCAGCAGTTACAGGGGAATGAGGACAGATACGCAGTATTTT
CASSYRGMRTDTQYF
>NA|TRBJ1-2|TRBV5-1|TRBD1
TGCGCCAGCAGCCCTCGGACAGGGTCGGGCTATGGCTACACCTTC
CASSPRTGSGYGYTF
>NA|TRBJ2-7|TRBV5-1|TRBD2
TGCGCCAGCGGACTAGACCGGACCTACGAGCAGTACTTC
CASGLDRTYEQYF
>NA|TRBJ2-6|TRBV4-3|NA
TGCGCCAGCAGCCAAGACGCCAACGGGTGGTCTGGGGCCAACGTCCTGACTTTC
CASSQDANGWSGANVLTF
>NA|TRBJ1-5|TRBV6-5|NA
TGTGCCAGCAGCGGGGTTTATCAGCCCCAGCATTTT
CASSGVYQPQHF
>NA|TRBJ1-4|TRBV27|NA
TGTGCCAGCAGTCGCTATAATGAAAAACTGTTTTTT
CASSRYNEKLFF
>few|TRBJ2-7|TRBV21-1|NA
TGTGCCATCCTAGAATTAAACGGACAGGGGGATATTTTGGACGAGCAGTACTTC
CAILELNGQGDILDEQYF
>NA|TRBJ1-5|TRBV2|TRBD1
TGTGCCAGCAGGACAGGGGGATATAGCAATCAGCCCCAGCATTTT
CASRTGGYSNQPQHF
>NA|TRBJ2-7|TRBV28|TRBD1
TGTGCCAGCAGTTTATCCGGGACAGACTACGAGCAGTACTTC
CASSLSGTDYEQYF
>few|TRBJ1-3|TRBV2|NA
TGTGCCAGCAGTGAGAGGGTAGGATCTGGAAACACCATATATTTT
CASSERVGSGNTIYF
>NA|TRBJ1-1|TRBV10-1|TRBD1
TGCGCCAGCAGGAGGGGGACAGGGATGAACACTGAAGCTTTCTTT
CASRRGTGMNTEAFF
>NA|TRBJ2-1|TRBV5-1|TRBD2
TGCGCCAGCAGAACGCTAGCGGGAGGAAGTGAGCAGTTCTTC
CASRTLAGGSEQFF
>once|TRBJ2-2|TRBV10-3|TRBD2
TGTGCCATCAGCACTAGCGGGAGTGGAATCGGGGAGCTGTTTTTT
CAISTSGSGIGELFF
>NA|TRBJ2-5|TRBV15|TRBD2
TGTGCCACCAGCCTCCGGGGGGGTGAAGAGACCCAGTACTTC
CATSLRGGEETQYF
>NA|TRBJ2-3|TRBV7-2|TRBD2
TGTGCCAGCAGTTACCTAGCGGAATTTAGCACAGATACGCAGTATTTT
CASSYLAEFSTDTQYF
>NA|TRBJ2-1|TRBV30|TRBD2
TGTGCCTGGAGCCTCGGGGCGGGAGGGCCCAATGAGCAGTTCTTC
CAWSLGAGGPNEQFF
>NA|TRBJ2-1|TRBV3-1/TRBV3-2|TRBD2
TGTGCCAGCAGCCGTAAGCGACTAGCGGCCAATGAGCAGTTCTTC
CASSRKRLAANEQFF
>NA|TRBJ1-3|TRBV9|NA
TGTGCCAGCAGCGCTGGGGGGGAGAGCTCTGGAAACACCATATATTTT
CASSAGGESSGNTIYF
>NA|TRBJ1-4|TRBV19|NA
TGTGCCAGTAGGGGAGACAGGTCAACTAATGAAAAACTGTTTTTT
CASRGDRSTNEKLFF
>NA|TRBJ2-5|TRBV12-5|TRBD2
TGTGCTAGCCTAGCGGGAGTAGAAGAGACCCAGTACTTC
CASLAGVEETQYF
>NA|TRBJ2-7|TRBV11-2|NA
TGTGCCAGCAGCTTAGCCGTCGTACAATCCTACGAGCAGTACTTC
CASSLAVVQSYEQYF
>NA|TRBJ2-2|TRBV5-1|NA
TGCGCCAGCAGCTCGGGACAGGCGGGGGCCGGGGAGCTGTTTTTT
CASSSGQAGAGELFF
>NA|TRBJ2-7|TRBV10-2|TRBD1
TGCGCCAGCAGTGAACATGACAGGGTGGCCGAGCAGTACTTC
CASSEHDRVAEQYF
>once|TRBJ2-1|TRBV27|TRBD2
TGTGCCAGCAGAAGGACTAGCGGGGCAAACAATGAGCAGTTCTTC
CASRRTSGANNEQFF
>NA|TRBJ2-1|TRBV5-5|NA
TGTGCCAGCAGCTTGGAGGGGGGGCTCTACAATGAGCAGTTCTTC
CASSLEGGLYNEQFF
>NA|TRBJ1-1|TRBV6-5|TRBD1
TGTGCCAGCAGTACAGGGGGCGTCACTGAAGCTTTCTTT
CASSTGGVTEAFF
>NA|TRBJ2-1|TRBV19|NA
TGTGCCAGTAGTATCTCACTAGGTTCCAATGAGCAGTTCTTC
CASSISLGSNEQFF
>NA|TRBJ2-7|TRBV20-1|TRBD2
TGCAGTGCTAGTCCCCCGTGGAGAGCGGGAGGGTACGAGCAGTACTTC
CSASPPWRAGGYEQYF
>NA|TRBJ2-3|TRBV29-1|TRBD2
TGCAGCGTGGGCCCCCAGACTAGCGGGAGTCGGGATACGCAGTATTTT
CSVGPQTSGSRDTQYF
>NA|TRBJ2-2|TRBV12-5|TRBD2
TGTGCTAGTGGTTTGGTACTGGGAGGGATGTACCAGGGCACCGGGGAGCTGTTTTTT
CASGLVLGGMYQGTGELFF
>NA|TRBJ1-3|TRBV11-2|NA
TGTGCCAGCAGCTTAGTCCTCGGGCAGGGAGGAAACACCATATATTTT
CASSLVLGQGGNTIYF
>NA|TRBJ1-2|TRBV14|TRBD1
TGTGCCAGCAGCCACGGGACAGATGGCTACACCTTC
CASSHGTDGYTF
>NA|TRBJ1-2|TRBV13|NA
TGTGCCAGCAGCTTAGACGGGGGAGACAACTATGGCTACACCTTC
CASSLDGGDNYGYTF
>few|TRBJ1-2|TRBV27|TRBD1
TGTGCCAGCAGTTTATCGGCGGGACAGGGGGCCTATGGCTACACCTTC
CASSLSAGQGAYGYTF
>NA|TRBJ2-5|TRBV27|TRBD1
TGTGCCAGCAGTTTCCTAGGACAGGGGCAAGAGACCCAGTACTTC
CASSFLGQGQETQYF
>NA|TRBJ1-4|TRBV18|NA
TGTGCCAGCTCACCACCAAGCATCGACAGCAACGTTGCAACTAATGAAAAACTGTTTTTT
CASSPPSIDSNVATNEKLFF
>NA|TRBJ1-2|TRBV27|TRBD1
TGTGCCAGCAGTTCTCGGGACAGGGATAGGTATGGCTACACCTTC
CASSSRDRDRYGYTF
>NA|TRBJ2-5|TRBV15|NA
TGTGCCACCGCCCGCGGGCCGGGAGAGACCCAGTACTTC
CATARGPGETQYF
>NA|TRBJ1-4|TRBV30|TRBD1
TGTGCCTGGAGGACGGTACGGACAGGGGCAAGGGAAAAACTGTTTTTT
CAWRTVRTGAREKLFF
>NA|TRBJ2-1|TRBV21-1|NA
TGTGCCAGTATACGACCTCCAGACAGAAACAATGAGCAGTTCTTC
CASIRPPDRNNEQFF
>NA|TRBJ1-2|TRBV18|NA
TGTGCCAGCTCACCGACAGTAAACTATGGCTACACCTTC
CASSPTVNYGYTF
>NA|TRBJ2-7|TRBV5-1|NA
TGCGCCAGCAGCTTGGGGGGACGTGGGGGCGAGGACGAGCAGTACTTC
CASSLGGRGGEDEQYF
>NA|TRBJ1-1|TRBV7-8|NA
TGTGCCAGCAGCTTCCAACGAGTGAACACTGAAGCTTTCTTT
CASSFQRVNTEAFF
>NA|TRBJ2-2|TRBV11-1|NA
TGTGCCAGCACTCCGGGAGTTAGGAACGGGGAGCTGTTTTTT
CASTPGVRNGELFF
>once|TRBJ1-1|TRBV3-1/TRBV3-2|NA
TGTGCCAGCAGCCAAGGACGTCGGAGGGACACTGAAGCTTTCTTT
CASSQGRRRDTEAFF
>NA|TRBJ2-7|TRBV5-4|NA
TGTGCCAGCAGCCTAAATGCAGGGGACGAGCAGTACTTC
CASSLNAGDEQYF
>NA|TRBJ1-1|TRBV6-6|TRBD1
TGTGCCAGCAGTGAGGGACAGGGGGACACTGAAGCTTTCTTT
CASSEGQGDTEAFF
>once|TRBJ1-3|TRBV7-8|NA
TGTGCCAGCAGCAGGGGCATGATTGGGGGGGATCTCTCTGGAAACACCATATATTTT
CASSRGMIGGDLSGNTIYF
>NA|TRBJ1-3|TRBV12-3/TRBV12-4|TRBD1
TGTGCCAGCAGCCGACAGGGCGCGGGCACCATATATTTT
CASSRQGAGTIYF
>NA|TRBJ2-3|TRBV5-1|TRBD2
TGCGCCAGCAGCAAATGGACTAGCGGAGGTAGCACAGATACGCAGTATTTT
CASSKWTSGGSTDTQYF
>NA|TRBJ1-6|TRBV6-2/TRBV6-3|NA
TGTGCCAGCAGTCCACACGGGACACCAGGAAATTCACCCCTCCACTTT
CASSPHGTPGNSPLHF
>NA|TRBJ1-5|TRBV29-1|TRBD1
TGCAGCGCTACGACAGGGGGTCGTAGCAATCAGCCCCAGCATTTT
CSATTGGRSNQPQHF
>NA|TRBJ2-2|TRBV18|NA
TGTGCCAGCTCACTCCCAAGACTACCTCCCCTCACCGGGGAGCTGTTTTTT
CASSLPRLPPLTGELFF
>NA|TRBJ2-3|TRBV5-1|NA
TGCGCCAGCAGCTCCCGGGGAGGTTGGGATACGCAGTATTTT
CASSSRGGWDTQYF
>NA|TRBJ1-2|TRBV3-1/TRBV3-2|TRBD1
TGTGCCAGCAGCAAACCCGGACAGGGAGACTATGGCTACACCTTC
CASSKPGQGDYGYTF
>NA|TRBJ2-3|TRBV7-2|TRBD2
TGTGCCAGCAGCTTTCCCTCGACTAGCGGGAGTGTGGATACGCAGTATTTT
CASSFPSTSGSVDTQYF
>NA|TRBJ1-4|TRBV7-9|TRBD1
TGTGCCAGCAGCCCACAGGGGACGTCAGGAAAACTGTTTTTT
CASSPQGTSGKLFF
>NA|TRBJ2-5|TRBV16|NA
TGTGCCAGCAGCCCCCCGATTGCGCGGCTGTACCAAGAGACCCAGTACTTC
CASSPPIARLYQETQYF